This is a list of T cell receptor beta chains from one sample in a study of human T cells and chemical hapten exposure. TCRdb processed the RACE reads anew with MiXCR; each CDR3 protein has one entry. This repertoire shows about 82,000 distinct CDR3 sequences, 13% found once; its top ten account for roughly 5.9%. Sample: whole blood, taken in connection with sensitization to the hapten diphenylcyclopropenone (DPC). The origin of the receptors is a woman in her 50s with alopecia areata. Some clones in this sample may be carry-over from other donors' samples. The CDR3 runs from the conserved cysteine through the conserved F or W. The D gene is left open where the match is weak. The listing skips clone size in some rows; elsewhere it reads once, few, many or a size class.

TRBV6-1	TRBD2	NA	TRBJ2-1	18	CASSELGTSGNSYNEQFF	TGTGCCAGCAGTGAATTGGGGACTAGCGGGAATTCCTACAATGAGCAGTTCTTC
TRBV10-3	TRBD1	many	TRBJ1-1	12	CAISELTGEAFF	TGTGCCATCAGTGAATTGACAGGGGAAGCTTTCTTT
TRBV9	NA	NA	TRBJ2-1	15	CASSVSSGIGNEQFF	TGTGCCAGCAGCGTAAGTTCCGGGATCGGCAATGAGCAGTTCTTC
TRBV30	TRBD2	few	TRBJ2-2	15	CAWSATRAGAGELFF	TGTGCCTGGAGTGCCACTAGAGCGGGGGCCGGGGAGCTGTTTTTT
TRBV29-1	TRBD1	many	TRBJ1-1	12	CSVEGAVTEAFF	TGCAGCGTCGAGGGGGCGGTCACTGAAGCTTTCTTT
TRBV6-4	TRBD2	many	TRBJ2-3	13	CASSAGLADTQYF	TGTGCCAGCAGCGCGGGACTAGCGGATACGCAGTATTTT
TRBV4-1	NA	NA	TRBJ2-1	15	CASSAQALSYNEQFF	TGCGCCAGCAGCGCACAGGCTCTCTCCTACAATGAGCAGTTCTTC
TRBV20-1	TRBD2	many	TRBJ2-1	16	CSACENGVAGNNEQFF	TGCAGTGCCTGCGAAAACGGGGTAGCGGGTAACAATGAGCAGTTCTTC
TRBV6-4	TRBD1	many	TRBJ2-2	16	CASSETDRGYTGELFF	TGTGCCAGCAGCGAAACCGACAGGGGTTACACCGGGGAGCTGTTTTTT
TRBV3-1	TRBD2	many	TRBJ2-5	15	CASSQGLAEGETQYF	TGTGCCAGCAGCCAAGGTCTAGCGGAGGGAGAGACCCAGTACTTC
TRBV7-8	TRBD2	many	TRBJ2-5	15	CASSFETSGQETQYF	TGTGCCAGCAGCTTTGAGACTAGCGGCCAAGAGACCCAGTACTTC
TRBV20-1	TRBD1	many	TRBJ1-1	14	CSAHPGQGATEAFF	TGCAGTGCTCATCCCGGACAGGGTGCAACTGAAGCTTTCTTT